Shown below are 4 T cell receptor beta chains from a single sample sequenced in a study of blood T cell dynamics during melanoma immunotherapy. The assay was immunoSEQ multiplex PCR, and TCRdb's table has in-frame clones only and misses some. The sample has approximately 15,000 clones, roughly 92% seen once. Time point here: week 3, after first cycle of checkpoint inhibitor. Sequencing used blood, obtained from a patient treated with checkpoint blockade. These receptor sequences come from a human donor with melanoma.

V and J are TRBV19 and TRBJ2-1; D is possibly TRBD1 or TRBD2 (5 bases each). Germline V CDR1 and CDR2: LNHDA, SQIVND (reference sequence). This CDR3 region has 14 residues. V shed 9 bases and J shed 1 base, with 13 bases lying between them. The CDR3 nucleotides are TGTGCCAGCCGGGACCGAATGTCCTACAATGAGCAGTTCTTC. Its translation is CASRDRMSYNEQFF. Together with reference TRBV19 and TRBJ2-1, the CDR3 gives the full variable domain: DGGITQSPKYLFRKEGQNVTLSCEQNLNHDAMYWYRQDPGQGLRLIYYSQIVNDFQKGDIAEGYSVSREKKESFPLTVTSAQKNPTAFYLCASRDRMSYNEQFFGPGTRLTVL.

The J gene is TRBJ2-3, the V gene TRBV7-2, with D possibly being TRBD2 (5 bases). The CDR3 runs 14 residues. V lost 5 bases, J lost 6 bases, and 15 bases lay in between. Germline loops: CDR1 SGHTA, CDR2 FQGNSA. The CDR3 here is CASSPEFLADTQYF. CDR3 nucleotide sequence: TGTGCCAGCAGCCCCGAATTTTTAGCGGATACGCAGTATTTT.

V gene TRBV18 combines with J gene TRBJ1-5; weak D call: TRBD1 (5 bases). The V end was cut by 2 bases, the J end by 5 bases, with 10 bases between. Per germline, CDR1 KGHSH and CDR2 LQKENI. The CDR3 is made up of 14 amino acids. CDR3 region: CASSPTRGDQPQHF. The CDR3 bases are TGTGCCAGCTCACCAACAAGGGGCGATCAGCCCCAGCATTTT.

Worth noting for this clone: Different DNA sequences within this sample yield the same CDR3. The CDR3 loop reads CASSYSQNTEAFF. CDR3 bases: TGTGCCAGCAGTTACTCACAGAACACTGAAGCTTTCTTT. This rearrangement joins TRBV6-5 to TRBJ1-1, with D unclear. Trimming removed 0 bases at V and 1 base at J, with 3 bases between. The CDR3 consists of 13 residues. Germline V gene sequence: CDR1 MNHEY, CDR2 SVGAGI.